This TCR beta chain was captured in a study of early T cells in non-severe SARS-CoV-2 infection. TCRdb processed the 5' RACE reads anew with MiXCR; each CDR3 protein has one entry. Of 20,000 to 25,000 distinct CDR3 sequences in the sample, roughly 5.3% were seen once. Trimming took 10 bases from V and 6 from J; bases not matched to a gene: 10. The CDR3 has 13 amino acids. Sequencing input: whole blood. The receptor comes from an adult who was a healthcare worker with PCR-confirmed SARS-CoV-2 infection or an uninfected control (not recorded which). The chain joins TRBV12-3 or TRBV12-4 to TRBJ2-7; 9 positions match TRBD1. CDR3 DNA sequence: TGTGCCAACAGACGTGAACAGGGGGCCGAGCAGTACTTC. Protein sequence: CANRREQGAEQYF.